The 10 T cell receptor beta chains given below trace back to one sample, sequenced in a study of Ad26.COV2.S vaccination and SARS-CoV-2 variants (dated by TCRdb to about 2021). Per the publication, the treatment or condition label means: approximately 18 received Ad26.COV2.S at low or high dose, single or two shots; roughly five received placebo; per-sample allocation not given. Repertoires of vaccine and placebo recipients were sequenced from samples taken on day 63 after the first injection. The library was prepared using the immunoSEQ multiplex PCR assay. As stored in TCRdb, this immuneACCESS dataset retains in-frame rearrangements with V and J assigned. A fraction of the clones does not appear; measured against another copy, unresolved V genes explain less than half of the discrepancy, and the remainder lacks a known reason. For this sample the table gives 290,000 or so clones, of which over 75% were detected only once. The top ten constitute about 3.1% of the sample.

Material: peripheral blood, obtained in a trial of Ad26.COV2.S vaccine versus placebo. The receptors shown here come from a person aged 18-60 years who received the Ad26.COV2.S COVID-19 vaccine or a placebo.

This chain joins TRBV21-1 and TRBJ1-4. TRBV21-1 is a pseudogene segment. The CDR3 extends over 15 amino acids. The CDR3 DNA reads TGTGCCAGCAGCAAAGCTACGTATGATAATGAAAAACTGTTTTTT. Its protein product is CASSKATYDNEKLFF.

The J gene is TRBJ2-7, the V gene TRBV11-2; TRBD2 matches at 9 bases. This CDR3 spans 15 amino acids. Germline trimming cut 4 bases from V and 2 bases from J; bases unmatched to any gene: 6. Germline-derived CDR1 and CDR2 are SGHAT and FQNNGV. For the CDR3, the DNA is TGTGCCAGCAGCTCCAGACTAGCGGACCCCTACGAGCAGTACTTC. Translating gives CASSSRLADPYEQYF.

This chain connects TRBV4-3 to TRBJ2-3, with D perhaps given as TRBD1 or TRBD2 (6 bases each). V lost 0 bases, J lost 1 base, and 14 bases lay in between. Germline V gene sequence: CDR1 LGHNA, CDR2 YSLEER. The CDR3 covers 17 residues. This CDR3 is CASSQEPHGGGTDTQYF. The CDR3 nucleotides are TGCGCCAGCAGCCAAGAGCCCCACGGGGGCGGCACAGATACGCAGTATTTT.

This chain links TRBV19 with TRBJ2-1, with TRBD2 identical over 7 bases. The germline V gene encodes CDR1 LNHDA and CDR2 SQIVND (reference sequence). The CDR3 has 14 residues. Germline trimming cut 4 bases from V and 6 bases from J; bases unmatched to any gene: 6. DNA for the CDR3: TGTGCCAGTAGTACCGGGACTACCCTCAATGAGCAGTTCTTC. As protein: CASSTGTTLNEQFF.

The chain carries TRBV5-1 and TRBJ2-3, with TRBD2 matching 9 bases. The trim removed 0 bases at V and 4 bases at J, leaving 6 bases unmatched. The CDR3 is 16 amino acids. CDR1 is SGHRS and CDR2 is YFSETQ in the germline V gene. This CDR3 reads CASSLVAGEVADTQYF. CDR3 sequence (DNA): TGCGCCAGCAGCTTGGTAGCGGGAGAGGTGGCAGATACGCAGTATTTT. Looking up the rest from reference TRBV5-1 and TRBJ2-3 gives the full variable domain: KAGVTQTPRYLIKTRGQQVTLSCSPISGHRSVSWYQQTPGQGLQFLFEYFSETQRNKGNFPGRFSGRQFSNSRSEMNVSTLELGDSALYLCASSLVAGEVADTQYFGPGTRLTVL.

Points on this clone: Distinct nucleotide sequences in the sample also encode this CDR3. V usage is TRBV18 and J usage is TRBJ2-5; no reliable D call. The CDR3 has 13 residues. The V end was cut by 0 bases, the J end by 5 bases, with 7 bases between. Germline V gives CDR1 KGHSH, CDR2 LQKENI. This chain's CDR3 is CASSPPSSETQYF. CDR3 bases: TGTGCCAGCTCACCACCCAGCTCGGAGACCCAGTACTTC.

The J gene is TRBJ1-2, the V gene TRBV30, with unresolved D. This CDR3 comprises 13 residues. Trimming stripped 4 bases from V and 6 bases from J, with 15 bases between. Per the germline V gene, CDR1 is GTSNPN and CDR2 is SVGIG (reference sequence). The CDR3, as DNA: TGTGCCTGGACCCTAATAGGACTGAATGGCTACACCTTC. It is translated as CAWTLIGLNGYTF.

The chain combines TRBV5-1 with TRBJ2-2, with 8 bases identical to TRBD2. The CDR3 sequence is 16 residues long. The J segment lost 3 bases and the V segment lost 4 bases, leaving 8 bases of the junction unmatched. Germline-derived CDR1 and CDR2 are SGHRS and YFSETQ. As DNA, the CDR3 is TGCGCCAGCAGCCCCATGGGAGCGGGAGACACCGGGGAGCTGTTTTTT. This sequence encodes CASSPMGAGDTGELFF. Supplemented by reference TRBV5-1 and TRBJ2-2, the full variable domain reads KAGVTQTPRYLIKTRGQQVTLSCSPISGHRSVSWYQQTPGQGLQFLFEYFSETQRNKGNFPGRFSGRQFSNSRSEMNVSTLELGDSALYLCASSPMGAGDTGELFFGEGSRLTVL.

This clone has only one observation. This chain uses TRBV7-3 with TRBJ2-3, with a weak D call TRBD1 (5 bases). The CDR3 runs to 15 residues. V was trimmed by 2 bases and J by 3 bases, leaving 12 bases between them. Per germline, CDR1 SGHTA and CDR2 FQGTGA. CDR3 sequence: CASSLGQVLTDTQYF. The CDR3 nucleotides are TGTGCCAGCAGCTTAGGACAAGTACTTACAGATACGCAGTATTTT.

This clone was seen just once. The rearrangement links TRBV6-5 to TRBJ1-2, with 7 bases aligning to TRBD1. V lost 5 bases to trimming and J lost 0 bases; unmatched junction nucleotides: 3. The CDR3 covers 14 residues. Per germline, CDR1 MNHEY and CDR2 SVGAGI. This chain's CDR3 is CASSTGVTNYGYTF. CDR3 nucleotide sequence: TGTGCCAGCAGTACAGGGGTGACTAACTATGGCTACACCTTC.